The 17 T cell receptor beta chains presented below share a single source sample, sequenced in a study of blood T cell repertoires in COVID-19. The data were produced by immunoSEQ multiplex PCR, yet TCRdb's version contains in-frame clones alone and is incomplete. The sample lists under 350,000 clones, approximately 86% occurring once. The sequencing sample was made of PBMCs or T cells enriched from blood (not recorded which). These receptors all come from a woman in her forties with acute COVID-19.

The V call is TRBV29-1, the J call TRBJ2-3, with 9 bases fitting TRBD2. The V gene's germline CDR1 is SQVTM and CDR2 ANQGSEA. V dropped 4 bases and J dropped 2; count of bases not matched to a gene: 19. The CDR3 has 19 amino acids. CDR3 sequence reads: CSVGKIAGVGGLNTDTQYF. CDR3 in DNA: TGCAGCGTTGGGAAAATAGCGGGAGTAGGAGGCCTTAACACAGATACGCAGTATTTT.

This chain connects TRBV9 to TRBJ2-2, with a weak D call TRBD1 (5 bases). Between the trimmed V and J ends, which lost 7 bases and 5 bases, there was a span of 12 bases. This CDR3 is 13 amino acids long. Per the germline V gene, CDR1 is SGDLS and CDR2 is YYNGEE. Here the CDR3 reads CASDSSGTGELFF. The CDR3 DNA reads TGTGCCAGCGACAGTTCCGGGACCGGGGAGCTGTTTTTT.

The genes are TRBV4-1 and TRBJ1-4, with D tentatively TRBD1 (6 bases). Germline V gene lookup returns CDR1 MGHRA and CDR2 YSYEKL. The CDR3 has 16 residues. Trimming stripped 1 base from V and 3 bases from J, with 12 bases between. CDR3 sequence: CASSQANRDSNEKLFF. In DNA form, the CDR3 reads TGCGCCAGCAGCCAAGCAAACAGGGATTCTAATGAAAAACTGTTTTTT.

The gene calls are TRBV4-1 and TRBJ2-4; 8 bases agree with TRBD1. The CDR3 consists of 18 residues. V gave up 0 bases and J gave up 6 bases; unmatched junction bases: 13. Germline values: CDR1 MGHRA, CDR2 YSYEKL. CDR3 coding DNA: TGCGCCAGCAGCCAAGAAGCGCCCAGGGGGCGACGGGTAAACATTCAGTACTTC. Its protein product is CASSQEAPRGRRVNIQYF.

The V and J genes are TRBV19 and TRBJ2-3, with 12 bases matching TRBD2. Unmatched junction bases numbered 11, after V lost 7 bases and J lost 3 bases. Germline V gives CDR1 LNHDA, CDR2 SQIVND (reference sequence). The CDR3 runs 17 residues. The DNA of the CDR3 is TGTGCCAGTACCCCGGGGAGAGGACTAGCGGGAACAGATACGCAGTATTTT. As protein: CASTPGRGLAGTDTQYF.

CDR3 protein: CASSLSGRTEAFF. As DNA, the CDR3 is TGTGCCAGCAGCCTCTCGGGGAGAACTGAAGCTTTCTTT. The chain couples TRBV7-2 to TRBJ1-1; no clear D gene. Per the germline V gene, CDR1 is SGHTA and CDR2 is FQGNSA. The CDR3 is 13 residues long. The ends were cut back, 5 bases at V and 5 bases at J, with 12 bases in the middle.

CDR3 loop: CASSLLDGTGDPYGYTF. The CDR3 coding sequence is TGTGCCAGCAGCCTCCTTGACGGGACAGGGGATCCCTATGGCTACACCTTC. The chain links TRBV4-2 to TRBJ1-2; TRBD1 matches at 10 bases. CDR3 size: 17 residues. Trimming cost V 4 bases and J 4 bases; bases outside gene matches: 12. Germline V gives CDR1 LGHNA, CDR2 YNFKEQ.

The chain combines TRBV5-1 with TRBJ2-3; TRBD2 agrees at 13 bases. CDR1 and CDR2 (germline): SGHRS, YFSETQ. There are 16 residues in the CDR3. J gave up 2 bases and V 4 bases, and 4 bases lay outside the gene matches. In DNA, the CDR3 is TGCGCCAGCAGCAAGGGACTAGCGGGAACCACAGATACGCAGTATTTT. Translation: CASSKGLAGTTDTQYF.

This clone was recorded a few times. This chain joins TRBV28 and TRBJ1-2, with a tentative D call TRBD1 (5 bases). Trimming cost V 4 bases and J 8 bases, with 20 bases left between them. Germline V gene data show CDR1 as MDHEN and CDR2 as SYDVKM. This CDR3 has 15 residues. The CDR3 bases are TGTGCCAGCAGTTCTAACGGACGGGAGGGGATGGGCTACACCTTC. Its translation: CASSSNGREGMGYTF.

This sequence joins TRBV19 and TRBJ2-3, with 7 bases that match TRBD2. Germline V gene data show CDR1 as LNHDA and CDR2 as SQIVND (reference sequence). The J segment lost 0 bases and the V segment lost 5 bases, leaving 14 bases of the junction unmatched. The CDR3 sequence is 18 residues long. The CDR3: CASSLLGGSSLSTDTQYF. DNA for the CDR3: TGTGCCAGTAGTCTATTGGGGGGGTCTAGCCTCAGCACAGATACGCAGTATTTT.

This clone was detected many times. The J gene is TRBJ2-3, the V gene TRBV4-1; maybe TRBD1 (5 bases). Germline V gene data show CDR1 as MGHRA and CDR2 as YSYEKL. Trimming took 2 bases from V and 4 from J, leaving 10 bases between them. This CDR3 has 14 amino acids. The CDR3 DNA is TGCGCCAGCAGCCAATCCATACAGGCAGATACGCAGTATTTT. Its translation is CASSQSIQADTQYF.

This clone has just one count. The chain combines TRBV4-2 with TRBJ2-1; 8 bases line up with TRBD1. Per germline, CDR1 LGHNA and CDR2 YNFKEQ. J gave up 4 bases and V 0 bases, and 2 bases lay outside the gene matches. CDR3 length: 15 residues. CDR3 sequence (DNA): TGTGCCAGCAGCCAAGATGGGACAGGATACAATGAGCAGTTCTTC. Its protein is CASSQDGTGYNEQFF.

This chain joins TRBV2 and TRBJ2-7; TRBD2 matches at 8 bases. Germline trimming cut 3 bases from V and 3 bases from J; bases unmatched to any gene: 4. The CDR3 contains 14 residues. Germline lookup yields CDR1 SNHLY and CDR2 FYNNEI. The chain's CDR3 is CASSDTAGVYEQYF. The CDR3 DNA follows: TGTGCCAGCAGTGACACAGCGGGGGTCTACGAGCAGTACTTC.

This clone was found once. The rearrangement uses TRBV4-1 and TRBJ1-2, with 8 bases identical to TRBD1. The V segment lost 0 bases and the J segment 4 bases; nucleotides outside the gene matches: 13. Germline assignment: CDR1 MGHRA and CDR2 YSYEKL. The CDR3 totals 18 residues. This CDR3 reads CASSQEAGTGSSGYGYTF. The CDR3 coding sequence is TGCGCCAGCAGCCAAGAGGCCGGGACAGGAAGTTCGGGCTATGGCTACACCTTC.

The chain is built from TRBV27 and TRBJ2-7; D perhaps matches TRBD1 (6 bases). The CDR3 extends over 13 amino acids. Looked up from germline, CDR1 is MNHEY and CDR2 is SMNVEV (reference sequence). Between the trimmed V and J ends, which lost 4 bases and 7 bases, there was a span of 14 bases. CDR3 nucleotides: TGTGCCAGCAGTTACAGGGAATTGGGTGAGCAGTACTTC. It encodes CASSYRELGEQYF.

In its sample, this clone was seen once. The rearrangement uses TRBV5-5 and TRBJ2-7; D possibly corresponds to TRBD1 (6 bases). This CDR3 has 14 residues. Trimming removed 0 bases from V and 5 bases from J, with 12 bases in between. Germline CDR1 is SGHKS and CDR2 is YYEKEE (reference sequence). DNA of the CDR3: TGTGCCAGCAGCTTGGTTCAGGGGTTGGACGAGCAGTACTTC. It encodes CASSLVQGLDEQYF.

The chain couples TRBV20-1 to TRBJ1-5; no firm D call. CDR3 length: 13 residues. Germline V gene lookup returns CDR1 DFQATT and CDR2 SNEGSKA (reference sequence). Trimming pared 3 bases from V and 0 bases from J, leaving 6 bases between. CDR3 nucleotide sequence: TGCAGTGCTAGTTTCCATAGCAATCAGCCCCAGCATTTT. It translates to CSASFHSNQPQHF.